This entry lists 8 T cell receptor beta chains sequenced from one sample in a study of CD8 T cells in Susac syndrome. Random hexamers primed reverse transcription of about 0.45 to 1 ug RNA. TCRdb reprocessed the immunoSEQ multiplex PCR reads via MiXCR and lists one record per CDR3 protein. The sample lists 150,000 to 200,000 distinct CDR3 sequences; around 94% were seen once. Specimen: CD4+ T cells from PBMCs. These receptors were taken from a human donor with Susac syndrome.

The genes are TRBV5-1 and TRBJ2-3; 7 positions match TRBD1. The CDR3 contains 13 residues. With 1 base clipped from V and 11 bases from J, the junction kept 7 bases outside the gene matches. The germline gives CDR1 SGHRS, CDR2 YFSETQ. As DNA, the CDR3 is TGCGCCAGCAGCTTGCGAGACAGGGAGTTGCAGTATTTT. It encodes CASSLRDRELQYF. Using reference TRBV5-1 and TRBJ2-3 for the parts outside the CDR3, the full variable domain is KAGVTQTPRYLIKTRGQQVTLSCSPISGHRSVSWYQQTPGQGLQFLFEYFSETQRNKGNFPGRFSGRQFSNSRSEMNVSTLELGDSALYLCASSLRDRELQYFGPGTRLTVL.

This sequence joins TRBV15 and TRBJ2-5, with D possibly being TRBD2 (6 bases). Germline V lookup: CDR1 LNHNV, CDR2 YYDKDF (reference sequence). Trimming shortened V by 0 bases and J by 1 base, and 15 bases separated the two germline ends. The CDR3 loop spans 17 amino acids. This chain's CDR3 is CATSRDLSRGIQETQYF. The CDR3 DNA follows: TGTGCCACCAGCAGAGACCTTTCCCGGGGGATCCAAGAGACCCAGTACTTC.

This chain links TRBV29-1 with TRBJ2-7; D not resolved. Germline V gives CDR1 SQVTM, CDR2 ANQGSEA. The CDR3 consists of 13 residues. With 5 bases removed from V and 10 bases from J, the gap between germline ends came to 21 bases. The chain's CDR3 is CSVTDPWNKDQYF. The CDR3 nucleotides are TGCAGCGTTACCGACCCTTGGAACAAGGATCAGTACTTC.

This sequence joins TRBV7-2 and TRBJ2-7; tentatively, D is TRBD1 or TRBD2 (7 bases each). Trimming removed 2 bases at V and 7 bases at J, with 18 bases between. CDR3 length: 15 residues. Germline V lookup: CDR1 SGHTA, CDR2 FQGNSA. This chain's CDR3 is CASSLNLRGRDEQYF. CDR3 sequence (DNA): TGTGCCAGCAGCTTAAATCTCAGGGGGAGGGATGAGCAGTACTTC.

This chain uses TRBV5-1 with TRBJ2-7, with D perhaps TRBD1 or TRBD2 (5 bases each). The V gene's germline CDR1 is SGHRS and CDR2 YFSETQ. Trimming shortened V by 4 bases and J by 2 bases, and 13 bases separated the two germline ends. The CDR3 totals 14 residues. CDR3: CASSLGDAAYEQYF. CDR3 bases: TGCGCCAGCAGCCTAGGGGACGCAGCCTACGAGCAGTACTTC.

V and J are TRBV5-1 and TRBJ1-1; 9 positions match TRBD1. This CDR3 comprises 15 residues. J gave up 3 bases and V 2 bases, and 5 bases lay outside the gene matches. Germline CDR1 SGHRS, CDR2 YFSETQ. Here the CDR3 DNA reads TGCGCCAGCAGCTTACAGGGGGCCGGGGACACTGAAGCTTTCTTT. Protein sequence: CASSLQGAGDTEAFF.

This rearrangement joins TRBV4-3 to TRBJ2-1; tentative D call: TRBD2 (5 bases). With 2 bases removed from V and 1 base from J, the gap between germline ends came to 15 bases. From germline, CDR1 is LGHNA and CDR2 YSLEER. The CDR3 is 17 amino acids. The CDR3 DNA is TGCGCCAGCAGCCAAACCAAGCGGACTGATTCCTACAATGAGCAGTTCTTC. Its translation is CASSQTKRTDSYNEQFF.

J is TRBJ1-4 and V is TRBV5-8, with D hard to call. Per the germline V gene, CDR1 is SGHTS and CDR2 is YDEGEE. V was shortened by 1 base and J by 4 bases, with 8 bases between the two germline ends. The CDR3 sequence is 14 residues long. The DNA of the CDR3 is TGTGCCAGCAGCTTGAGGATCAGTAATGAAAAACTGTTTTTT. Encoded protein: CASSLRISNEKLFF.